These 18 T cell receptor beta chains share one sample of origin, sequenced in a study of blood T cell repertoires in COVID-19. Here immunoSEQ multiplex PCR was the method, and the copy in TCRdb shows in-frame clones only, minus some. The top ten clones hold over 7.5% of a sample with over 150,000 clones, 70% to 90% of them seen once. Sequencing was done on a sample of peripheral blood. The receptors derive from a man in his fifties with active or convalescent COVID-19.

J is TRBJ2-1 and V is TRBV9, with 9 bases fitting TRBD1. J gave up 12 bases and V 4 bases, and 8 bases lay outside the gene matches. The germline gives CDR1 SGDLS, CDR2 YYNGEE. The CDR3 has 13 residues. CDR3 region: CASSTTGGRVQFF. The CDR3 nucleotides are TGTGCCAGCAGCACCACAGGGGGCCGGGTGCAGTTCTTC.

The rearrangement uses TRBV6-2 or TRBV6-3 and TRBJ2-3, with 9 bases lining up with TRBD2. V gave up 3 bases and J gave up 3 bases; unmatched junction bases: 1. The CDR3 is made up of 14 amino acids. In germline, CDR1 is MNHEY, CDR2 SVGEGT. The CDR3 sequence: CASSYTSGTDTQYF. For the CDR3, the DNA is TGTGCCAGCAGTTATACTAGCGGGACAGATACGCAGTATTTT.

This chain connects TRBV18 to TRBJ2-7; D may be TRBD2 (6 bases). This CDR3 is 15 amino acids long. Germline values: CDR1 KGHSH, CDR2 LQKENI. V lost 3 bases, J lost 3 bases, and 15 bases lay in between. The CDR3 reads CASSPGGTTYYEQYF. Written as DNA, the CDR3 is TGTGCCAGCTCACCTGGGGGGACGACTTACTACGAGCAGTACTTC.

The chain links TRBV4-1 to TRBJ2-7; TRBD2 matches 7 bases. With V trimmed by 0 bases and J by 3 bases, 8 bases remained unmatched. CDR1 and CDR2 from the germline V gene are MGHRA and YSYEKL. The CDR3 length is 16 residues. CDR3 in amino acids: CASSQERVGGGYEQYF. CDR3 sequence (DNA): TGCGCCAGCAGCCAAGAACGGGTTGGGGGGGGCTACGAGCAGTACTTC.

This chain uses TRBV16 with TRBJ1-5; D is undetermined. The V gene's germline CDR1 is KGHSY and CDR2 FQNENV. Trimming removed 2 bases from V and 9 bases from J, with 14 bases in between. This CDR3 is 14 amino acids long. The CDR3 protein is CASSQGTKWWPQHF. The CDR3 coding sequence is TGTGCCAGCAGCCAAGGCACCAAGTGGTGGCCCCAGCATTTT.

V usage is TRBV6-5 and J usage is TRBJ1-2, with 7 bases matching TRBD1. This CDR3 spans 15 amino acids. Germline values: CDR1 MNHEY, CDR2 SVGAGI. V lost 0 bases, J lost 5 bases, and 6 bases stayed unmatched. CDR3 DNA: TGTGCCAGCAGTTACTCGGTGACAGGGATGTATGGCTACACCTTC. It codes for CASSYSVTGMYGYTF.

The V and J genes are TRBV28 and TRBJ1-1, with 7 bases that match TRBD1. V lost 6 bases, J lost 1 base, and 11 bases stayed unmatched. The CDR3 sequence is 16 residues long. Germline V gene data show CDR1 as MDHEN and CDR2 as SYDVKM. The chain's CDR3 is CASSYKKGQTNTEAFF. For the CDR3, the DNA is TGTGCCAGCAGCTATAAAAAGGGACAGACGAACACTGAAGCTTTCTTT.

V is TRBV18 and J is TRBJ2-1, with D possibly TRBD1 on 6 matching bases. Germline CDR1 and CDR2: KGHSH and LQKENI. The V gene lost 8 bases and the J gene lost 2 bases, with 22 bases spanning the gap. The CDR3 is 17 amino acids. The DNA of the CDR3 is TGTGCCAGCCAAGACCGGGACACCGTCTCAGCCTACAATGAGCAGTTCTTC. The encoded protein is CASQDRDTVSAYNEQFF.

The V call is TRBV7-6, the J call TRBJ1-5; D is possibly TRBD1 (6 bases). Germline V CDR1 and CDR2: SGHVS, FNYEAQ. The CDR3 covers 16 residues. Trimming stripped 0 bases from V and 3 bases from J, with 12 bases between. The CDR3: CASSLAPYRDNQPQHF. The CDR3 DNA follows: TGTGCCAGCAGCTTAGCTCCCTACAGGGACAATCAGCCCCAGCATTTT.

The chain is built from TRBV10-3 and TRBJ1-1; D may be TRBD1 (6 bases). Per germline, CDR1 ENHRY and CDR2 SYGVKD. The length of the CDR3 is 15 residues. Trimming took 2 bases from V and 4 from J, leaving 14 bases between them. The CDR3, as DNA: TGTGCCATCAGTGAGACCCGGGGAGGGGGCACTGAAGCTTTCTTT. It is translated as CAISETRGGGTEAFF.

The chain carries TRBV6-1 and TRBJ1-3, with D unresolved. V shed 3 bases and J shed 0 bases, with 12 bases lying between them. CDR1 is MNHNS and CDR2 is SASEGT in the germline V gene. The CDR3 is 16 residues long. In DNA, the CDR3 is TGTGCCAGCAGTGACGACGGGGTTGGCTCTGGAAACACCATATATTTT. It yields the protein CASSDDGVGSGNTIYF.

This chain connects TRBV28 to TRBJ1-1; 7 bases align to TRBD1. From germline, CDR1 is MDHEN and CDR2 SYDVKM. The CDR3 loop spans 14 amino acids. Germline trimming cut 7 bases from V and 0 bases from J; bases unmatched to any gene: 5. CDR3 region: CASTTDRVNTEAFF. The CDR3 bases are TGTGCCAGCACCACCGACAGGGTGAACACTGAAGCTTTCTTT.

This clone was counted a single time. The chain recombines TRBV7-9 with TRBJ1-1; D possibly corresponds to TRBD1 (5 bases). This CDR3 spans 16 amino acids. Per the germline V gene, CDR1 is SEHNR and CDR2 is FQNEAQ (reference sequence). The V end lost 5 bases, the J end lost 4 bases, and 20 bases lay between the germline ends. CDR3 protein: CASSPPSGGVSTEAFF. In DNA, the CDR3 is TGTGCCAGCAGCCCTCCATCGGGAGGGGTGAGCACTGAAGCTTTCTTT.

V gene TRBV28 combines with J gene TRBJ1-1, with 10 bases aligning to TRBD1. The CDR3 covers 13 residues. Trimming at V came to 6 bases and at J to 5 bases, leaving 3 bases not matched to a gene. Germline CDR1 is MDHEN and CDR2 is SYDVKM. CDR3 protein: CASSGDRGTEAFF. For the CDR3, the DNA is TGTGCCAGCAGCGGGGACAGGGGTACTGAAGCTTTCTTT.

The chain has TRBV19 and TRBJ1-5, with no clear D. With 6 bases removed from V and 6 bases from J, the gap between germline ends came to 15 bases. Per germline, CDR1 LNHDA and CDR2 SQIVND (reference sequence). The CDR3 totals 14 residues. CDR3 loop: CASRDWLGGQPQHF. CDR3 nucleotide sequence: TGTGCCAGTAGGGACTGGCTTGGAGGTCAGCCCCAGCATTTT.

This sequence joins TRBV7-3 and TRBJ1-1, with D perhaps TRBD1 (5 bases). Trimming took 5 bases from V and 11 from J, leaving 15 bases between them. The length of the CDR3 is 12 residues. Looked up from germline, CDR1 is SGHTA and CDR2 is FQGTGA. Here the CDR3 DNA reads TGTGCCAGCAGCATAGTGGGGGGTGAGGCTTTCTTT. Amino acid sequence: CASSIVGGEAFF.

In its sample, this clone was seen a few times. CDR3 region: CASSYPDRMNTEAFF. CDR3 nucleotides: TGTGCCAGCAGTTACCCGGACAGGATGAACACTGAAGCTTTCTTT. The V and J genes are TRBV6-6 and TRBJ1-1, with TRBD1 matching 7 bases. V lost 2 bases and J lost 0; bases outside the gene matches: 3. There are 15 residues in the CDR3. Germline lookup yields CDR1 MNHNY and CDR2 SVGAGI (reference sequence).

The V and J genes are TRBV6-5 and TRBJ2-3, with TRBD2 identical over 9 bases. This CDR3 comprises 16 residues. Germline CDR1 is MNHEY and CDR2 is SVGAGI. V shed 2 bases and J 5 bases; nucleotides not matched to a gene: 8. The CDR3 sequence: CASSYPIAGAQDTQYF. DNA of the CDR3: TGTGCCAGCAGTTACCCGATAGCGGGAGCTCAAGATACGCAGTATTTT.